These T cell receptor beta chains were read from a single sample in a study of blood T cell repertoires in COVID-19. Sequenced by immunoSEQ multiplex PCR; TCRdb stores in-frame clones only, minus some. The sample has roughly 280,000 clones, almost 90% seen once. Sequenced material: peripheral blood. The receptors here all came from a woman in her twenties or thirties with COVID-19, enrolled during active disease. The CDR3 runs from the conserved cysteine through the conserved F or W. D genes are given only for firm matches. Clone size is stated in some rows and not others, as once, few, many or a class when expanded.

V	J	size	D	CDR3	DNA
TRBV5-4	TRBJ2-7	-	-	CASSWESYEQYF	TGTGCCAGCAGCTGGGAGTCCTACGAGCAGTACTTC
TRBV5-1	TRBJ2-7	-	-	CASSLGQQTYEQYF	TGCGCCAGCAGCTTGGGACAGCAAACCTACGAGCAGTACTTC
TRBV7-9	TRBJ2-5	-	-	CASSLGGGVQETQYF	TGTGCCAGCAGCTTAGGCGGGGGCGTACAAGAGACCCAGTACTTC
TRBV6-5	TRBJ1-5	-	-	CASSLSRGNQPQHF	TGTGCCAGCAGTTTGTCCCGGGGCAATCAGCCCCAGCATTTT
TRBV28	TRBJ2-2	-	-	CASSGSWPGELFF	TGTGCCAGCAGCGGTAGCTGGCCCGGGGAGCTGTTTTTT
TRBV4-3	TRBJ1-5	-	-	CASSQERGTKNQPQHF	TGCGCCAGCAGCCAAGAGCGGGGGACAAAAAATCAGCCCCAGCATTTT
TRBV28	TRBJ2-1	-	-	CASSLPLRMQFF	TGTGCCAGCAGTTTGCCTCTAAGAATGCAGTTCTTC
TRBV7-2	TRBJ2-7	-	TRBD2	CASSLGTGTSEIYEQYF	TGTGCCAGCAGCTTGGGGACCGGGACTAGCGAGATCTACGAGCAGTACTTC
TRBV6-5	TRBJ1-5	once	-	CAARAAGHQPQHF	TGTGCCGCGAGGGCCGCCGGTCATCAGCCCCAGCATTTT
TRBV4-1	TRBJ2-3	-	-	CASSQDGRMDTQYF	TGCGCCAGCAGCCAAGATGGGCGTATGGATACGCAGTATTTT
TRBV19	TRBJ1-5	-	-	CASSRTEWNQPQHF	TGTGCCAGTAGTAGAACAGAGTGGAATCAGCCCCAGCATTTT
TRBV19	TRBJ2-3	-	-	CASTGGRSDTQYF	TGTGCCAGTACCGGCGGAAGGTCAGATACGCAGTATTTT
TRBV28	TRBJ1-2	-	-	CATFWTGVAGYTF	TGTGCCACCTTTTGGACGGGGGTTGCTGGCTACACCTTC
TRBV7-6	TRBJ1-5	-	-	CASSPQGLGNQPQHF	TGTGCCAGCAGCCCTCAGGGTTTAGGCAATCAGCCCCAGCATTTT
TRBV6-1	TRBJ2-1	-	TRBD2	CASSEGVGRGTSYNEQFF	TGTGCCAGCAGTGAAGGGGTTGGGCGGGGGACCTCCTACAATGAGCAGTTCTTC
TRBV7-2	TRBJ1-2	-	TRBD1	CASSFPGQGPEGYGYTF	TGTGCCAGCAGCTTCCCGGGACAGGGCCCGGAGGGCTATGGCTACACCTTC
TRBV7-9	TRBJ2-7	few	TRBD2	CASSFLGPGLAYEQYF	TGTGCCAGCAGCTTCCTGGGTCCGGGACTAGCCTACGAGCAGTACTTC
TRBV27	TRBJ2-3	-	TRBD1	CASSLSWDREITDTQYF	TGTGCCAGCAGTTTATCGTGGGACAGGGAGATTACAGATACGCAGTATTTT
TRBV19	TRBJ2-7	-	TRBD2	CATPSGSGCEQYF	TGTGCCACCCCAAGCGGGAGTGGGTGCGAGCAGTACTTC
TRBV9	TRBJ1-1	few	-	CASSGGRGTEAFF	TGTGCCAGCAGCGGGGGGCGCGGCACTGAAGCTTTCTTT